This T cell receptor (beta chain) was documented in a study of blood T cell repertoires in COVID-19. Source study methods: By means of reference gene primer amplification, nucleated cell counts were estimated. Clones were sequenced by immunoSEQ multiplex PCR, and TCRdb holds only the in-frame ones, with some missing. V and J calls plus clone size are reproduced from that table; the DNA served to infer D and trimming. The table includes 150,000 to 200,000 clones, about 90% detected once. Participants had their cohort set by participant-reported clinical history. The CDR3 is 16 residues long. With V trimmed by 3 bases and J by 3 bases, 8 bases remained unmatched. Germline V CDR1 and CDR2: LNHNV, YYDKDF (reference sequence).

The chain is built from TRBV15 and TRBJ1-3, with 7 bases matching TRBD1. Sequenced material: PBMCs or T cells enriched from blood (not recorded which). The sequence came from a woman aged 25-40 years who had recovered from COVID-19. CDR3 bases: TGTGCCACCAGCAGCGACAGGGCCCTTCTTGGAAACACCATATATTTT. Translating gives CATSSDRALLGNTIYF.